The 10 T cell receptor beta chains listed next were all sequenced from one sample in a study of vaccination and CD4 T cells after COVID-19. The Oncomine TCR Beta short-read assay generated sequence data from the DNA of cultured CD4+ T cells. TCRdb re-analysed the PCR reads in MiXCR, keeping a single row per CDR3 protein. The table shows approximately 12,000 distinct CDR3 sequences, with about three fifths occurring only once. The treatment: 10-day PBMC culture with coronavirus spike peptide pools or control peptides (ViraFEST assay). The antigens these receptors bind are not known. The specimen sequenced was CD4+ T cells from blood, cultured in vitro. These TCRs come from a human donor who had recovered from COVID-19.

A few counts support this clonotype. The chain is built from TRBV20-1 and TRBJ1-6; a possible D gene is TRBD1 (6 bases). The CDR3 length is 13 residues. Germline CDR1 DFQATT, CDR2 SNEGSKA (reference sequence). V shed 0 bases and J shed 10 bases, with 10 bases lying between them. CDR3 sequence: CSARDTGWSPLHF. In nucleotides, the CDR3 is TGCAGTGCTAGAGATACAGGGTGGTCACCCCTCCACTTT.

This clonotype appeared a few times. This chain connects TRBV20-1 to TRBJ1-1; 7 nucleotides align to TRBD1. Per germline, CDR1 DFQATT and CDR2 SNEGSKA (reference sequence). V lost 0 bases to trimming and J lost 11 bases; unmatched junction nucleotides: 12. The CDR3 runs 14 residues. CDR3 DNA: TGCAGTGCTAGAGACCTACAGGGGTCCATCGAGGCTTTCTTT. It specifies CSARDLQGSIEAFF.

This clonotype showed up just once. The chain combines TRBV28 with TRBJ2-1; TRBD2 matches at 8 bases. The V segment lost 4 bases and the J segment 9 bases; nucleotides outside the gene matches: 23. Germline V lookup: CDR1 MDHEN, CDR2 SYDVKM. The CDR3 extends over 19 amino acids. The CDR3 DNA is TGTGCCAGCAGTTCCTACACCGGGACTAGAGTAGGGTTACAGGGTGAGCAGTTCTTC. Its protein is CASSSYTGTRVGLQGEQFF.

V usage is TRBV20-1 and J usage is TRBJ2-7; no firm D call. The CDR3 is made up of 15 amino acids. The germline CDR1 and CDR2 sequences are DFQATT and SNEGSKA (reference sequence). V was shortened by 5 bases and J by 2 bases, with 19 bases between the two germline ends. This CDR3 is CSAHIPLHGTYEQYF. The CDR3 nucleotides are TGCAGTGCTCATATCCCCTTACACGGCACCTACGAGCAGTACTTC.

The CDR3 DNA is TGTGCCAGCAGTTTTAGTAGGTCGAGTCGGGAGAGCTCCTACAATGAGCAGTTCTTC. This encodes CASSFSRSSRESSYNEQFF. V and J are TRBV6-2 or TRBV6-3 and TRBJ2-1; TRBD2 might be the D (6 bases). The CDR3 runs 19 residues. From germline, CDR1 is MNHEY and CDR2 SVGEGT. The ends were cut back, 4 bases at V and 0 bases at J, with 22 bases in the middle.

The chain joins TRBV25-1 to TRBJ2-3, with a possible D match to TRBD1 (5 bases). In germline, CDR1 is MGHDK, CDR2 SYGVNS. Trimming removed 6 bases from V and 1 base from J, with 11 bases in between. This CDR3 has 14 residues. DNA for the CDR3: TGTGCCAGCAGAGTAAGGGGATGCACAGATACGCAGTATTTT. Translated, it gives CASRVRGCTDTQYF. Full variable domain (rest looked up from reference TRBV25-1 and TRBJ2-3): EADIYQTPRYLVIGTGKKITLECSQTMGHDKMYWYQQDPGMELHLIHYSYGVNSTEKGDLSSESTVSRIRTEHFPLTLESARPSHTSQYLCASRVRGCTDTQYFGPGTRLTVL.

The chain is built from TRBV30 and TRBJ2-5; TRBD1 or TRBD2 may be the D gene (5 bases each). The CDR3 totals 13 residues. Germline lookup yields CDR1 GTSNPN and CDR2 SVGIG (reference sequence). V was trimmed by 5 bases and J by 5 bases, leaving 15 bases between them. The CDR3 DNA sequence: TGTGCCTGGGACAGTCAGTCGGGGGAGACCCAGTACTTC. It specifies CAWDSQSGETQYF.

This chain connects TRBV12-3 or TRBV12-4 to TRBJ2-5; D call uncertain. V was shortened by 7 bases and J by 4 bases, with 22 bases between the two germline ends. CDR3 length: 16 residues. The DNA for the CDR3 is TGTGCCAGCACCAAATCCACACCGGCCAAAGGAGAGACCCAGTACTTC. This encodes CASTKSTPAKGETQYF.

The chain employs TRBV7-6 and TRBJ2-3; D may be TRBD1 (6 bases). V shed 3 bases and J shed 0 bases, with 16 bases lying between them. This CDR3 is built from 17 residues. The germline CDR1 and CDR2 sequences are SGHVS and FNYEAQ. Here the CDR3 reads CASSLLSSGASTDTQYF. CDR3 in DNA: TGTGCCAGCAGCTTGCTCTCTTCAGGGGCGAGCACAGATACGCAGTATTTT.

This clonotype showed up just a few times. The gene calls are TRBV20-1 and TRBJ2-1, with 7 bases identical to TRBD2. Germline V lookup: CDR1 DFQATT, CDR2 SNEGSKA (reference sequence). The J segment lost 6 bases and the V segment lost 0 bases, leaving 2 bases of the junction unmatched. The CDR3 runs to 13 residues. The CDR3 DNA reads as TGCAGTGCTAGAGATCCTAGCGGCAATGAGCAGTTCTTC. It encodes CSARDPSGNEQFF.